This record covers a single T cell receptor (beta chain). Some clones are missing from TCRdb's copy, which holds only in-frame ones; the method was immunoSEQ multiplex PCR. The table has approximately 400,000 clones, 92% seen once. This sample is part of a study of Ad26.COV2.S vaccination and SARS-CoV-2 variants. Trimming cost V 2 bases and J 3 bases, with 10 bases left between them. Germline CDR1 reads MNHNY; CDR2 reads SVGAGI (reference sequence). The CDR3 contains 14 residues. The TCR sequence derives from a human donor who had recovered from COVID-19. The rearrangement links TRBV6-6 to TRBJ1-2; tentative D call: TRBD1 (5 bases). The sample consisted of peripheral blood, taken after recovery from COVID-19. The DNA of the CDR3 is TGTGCCAGCAGTTACCCCGGGGGGGACTATGGCTACACCTTC. As protein: CASSYPGGDYGYTF.